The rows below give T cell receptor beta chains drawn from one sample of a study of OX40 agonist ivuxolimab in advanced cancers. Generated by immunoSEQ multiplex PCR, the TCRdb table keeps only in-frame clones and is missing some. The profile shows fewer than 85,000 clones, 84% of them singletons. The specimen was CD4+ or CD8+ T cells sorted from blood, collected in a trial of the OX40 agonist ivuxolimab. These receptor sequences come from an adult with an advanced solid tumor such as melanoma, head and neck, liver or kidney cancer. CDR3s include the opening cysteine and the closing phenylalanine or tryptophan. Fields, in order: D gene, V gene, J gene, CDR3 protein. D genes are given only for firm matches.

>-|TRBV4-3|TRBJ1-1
CASSARQVGLNTEAFF
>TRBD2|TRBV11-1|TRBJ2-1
CASTLGAGVYNEQFF
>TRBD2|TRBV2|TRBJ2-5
CASLTLRAGGKETQYF
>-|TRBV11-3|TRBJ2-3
CASSLLQSTDTQYF
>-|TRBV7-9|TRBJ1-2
CASSLLDSGGYTF
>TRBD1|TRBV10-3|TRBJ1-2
CAISRDRGTKNYGYTF
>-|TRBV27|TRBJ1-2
CASSLSLPLANYGYTF
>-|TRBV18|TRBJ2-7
CASSPPGPPEQYF
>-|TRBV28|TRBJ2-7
CASSSLRYEQYF
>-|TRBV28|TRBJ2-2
CASSLYGRGVTGELFF
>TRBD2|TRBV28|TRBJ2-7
CASTPRGGRLNSEQYF
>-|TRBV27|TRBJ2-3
CASSPGFLSVPDTQYF
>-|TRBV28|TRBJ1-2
CASSLRLYGYTF
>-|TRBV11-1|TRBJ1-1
CASSRRSQMNTEAFF
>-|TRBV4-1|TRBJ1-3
CASSQEITRVFANTIYF
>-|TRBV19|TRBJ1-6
CASSIGGTLSPLHF
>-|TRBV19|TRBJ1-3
CASSIRGAGNTIYF
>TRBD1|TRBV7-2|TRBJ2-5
CASSPRTGLETQYF
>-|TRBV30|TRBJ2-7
CAWSDLRLGDYEQYF
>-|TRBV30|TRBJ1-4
CAWSTFANEKLFF
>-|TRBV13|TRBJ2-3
CASSLPGVGDAQYF
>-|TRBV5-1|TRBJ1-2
CASSPTPGQLYGYTF
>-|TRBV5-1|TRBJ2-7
CASSLSSGGPYEQYF
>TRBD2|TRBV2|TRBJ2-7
CASRDLGIKRESYEQYF
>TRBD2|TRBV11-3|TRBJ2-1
CASSTSGTSGTYNEQFF
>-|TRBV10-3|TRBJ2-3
CATTSRTGGTDTQYF